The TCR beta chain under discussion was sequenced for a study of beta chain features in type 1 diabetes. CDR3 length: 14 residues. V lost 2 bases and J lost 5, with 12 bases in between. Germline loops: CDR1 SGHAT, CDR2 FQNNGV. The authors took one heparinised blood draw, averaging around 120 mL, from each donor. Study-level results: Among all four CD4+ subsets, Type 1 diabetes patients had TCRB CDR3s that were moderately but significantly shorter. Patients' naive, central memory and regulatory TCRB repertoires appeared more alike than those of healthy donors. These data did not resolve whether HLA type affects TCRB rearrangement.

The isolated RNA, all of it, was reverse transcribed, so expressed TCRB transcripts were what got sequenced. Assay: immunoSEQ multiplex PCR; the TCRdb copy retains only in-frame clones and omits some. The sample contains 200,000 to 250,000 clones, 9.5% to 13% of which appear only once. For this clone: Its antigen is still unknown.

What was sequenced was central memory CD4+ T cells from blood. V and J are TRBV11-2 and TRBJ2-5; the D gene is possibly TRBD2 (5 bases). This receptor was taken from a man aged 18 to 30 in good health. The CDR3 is CASSLSGGRETQYF. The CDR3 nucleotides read TGTGCCAGCAGCTTATCTGGAGGCCGGGAGACCCAGTACTTC.